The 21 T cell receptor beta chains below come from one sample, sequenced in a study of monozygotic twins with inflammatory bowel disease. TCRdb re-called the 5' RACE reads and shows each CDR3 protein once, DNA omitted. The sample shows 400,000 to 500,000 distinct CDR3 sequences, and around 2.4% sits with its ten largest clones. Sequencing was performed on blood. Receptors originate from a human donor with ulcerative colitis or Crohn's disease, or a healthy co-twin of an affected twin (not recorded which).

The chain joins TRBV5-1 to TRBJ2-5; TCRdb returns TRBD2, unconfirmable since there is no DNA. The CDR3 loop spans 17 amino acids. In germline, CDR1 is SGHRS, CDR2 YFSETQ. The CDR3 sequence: CASSSLAGDSGRETQYF.

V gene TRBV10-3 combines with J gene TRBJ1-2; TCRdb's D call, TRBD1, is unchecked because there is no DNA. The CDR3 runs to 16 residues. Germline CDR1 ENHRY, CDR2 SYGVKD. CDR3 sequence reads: CAITEAGTGSNYGYTF.

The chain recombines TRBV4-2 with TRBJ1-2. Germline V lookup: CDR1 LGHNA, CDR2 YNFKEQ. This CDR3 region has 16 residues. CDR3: CASSQVRTDAFYGYTF.

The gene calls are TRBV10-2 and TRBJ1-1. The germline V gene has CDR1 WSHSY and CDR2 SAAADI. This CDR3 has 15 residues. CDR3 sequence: CASSESVGVNTEAFF.

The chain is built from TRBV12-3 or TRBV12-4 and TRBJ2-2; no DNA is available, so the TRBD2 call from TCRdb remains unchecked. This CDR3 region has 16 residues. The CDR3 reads CASSLYHKRGPGELFF.

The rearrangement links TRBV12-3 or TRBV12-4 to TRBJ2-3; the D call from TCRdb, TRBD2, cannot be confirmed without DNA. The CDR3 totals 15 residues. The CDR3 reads CASTLGLPSTDTQYF.

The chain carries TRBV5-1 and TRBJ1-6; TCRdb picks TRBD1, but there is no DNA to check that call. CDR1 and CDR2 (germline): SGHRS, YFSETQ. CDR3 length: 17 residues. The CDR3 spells CASSSNSQGRKNSPLHF.

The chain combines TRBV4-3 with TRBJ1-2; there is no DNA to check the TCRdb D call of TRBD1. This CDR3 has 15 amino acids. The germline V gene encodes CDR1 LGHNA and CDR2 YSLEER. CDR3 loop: CASSQDQGPPYGYTF.

The CDR3 sequence: CRAASGGDNEQFF. J is TRBJ2-1 and V is TRBV20-1; TCRdb's D call of TRBD2 is untestable without DNA. The CDR3 has 13 residues. CDR1 is DFQATT and CDR2 is SNEGSKA in the germline V gene (reference sequence).

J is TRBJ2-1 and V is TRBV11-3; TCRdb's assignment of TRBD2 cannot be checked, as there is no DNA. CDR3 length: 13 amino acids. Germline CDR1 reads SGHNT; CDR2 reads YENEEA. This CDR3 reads CASTSRQGGEQFF.

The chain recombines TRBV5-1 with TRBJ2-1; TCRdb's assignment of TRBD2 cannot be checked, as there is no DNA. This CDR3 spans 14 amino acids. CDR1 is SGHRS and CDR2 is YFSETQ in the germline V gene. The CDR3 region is CASSWGADPNEQFF.

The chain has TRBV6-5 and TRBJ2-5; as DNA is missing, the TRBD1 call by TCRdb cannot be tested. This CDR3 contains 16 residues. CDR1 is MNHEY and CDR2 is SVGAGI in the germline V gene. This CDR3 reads CASSYVSGGGRETQYF.

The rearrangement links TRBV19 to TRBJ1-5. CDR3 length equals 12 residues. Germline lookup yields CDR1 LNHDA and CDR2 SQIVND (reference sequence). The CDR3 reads CASRAFDQPQHF.

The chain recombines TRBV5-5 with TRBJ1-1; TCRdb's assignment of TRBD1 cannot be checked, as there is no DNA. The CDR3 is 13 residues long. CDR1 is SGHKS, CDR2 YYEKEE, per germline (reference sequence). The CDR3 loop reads CASSRDRDTEAFF.

CDR3 region: CASSPGGLGGVFF. The chain carries TRBV18 and TRBJ2-5; TCRdb names TRBD2, which stays unverified in the absence of DNA. The germline V gene encodes CDR1 KGHSH and CDR2 LQKENI. The CDR3 has 13 residues.

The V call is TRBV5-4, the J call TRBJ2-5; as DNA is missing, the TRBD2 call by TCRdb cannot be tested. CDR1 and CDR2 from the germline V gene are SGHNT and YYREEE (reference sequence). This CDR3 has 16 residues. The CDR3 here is CASSPTSGRGGETQYF.

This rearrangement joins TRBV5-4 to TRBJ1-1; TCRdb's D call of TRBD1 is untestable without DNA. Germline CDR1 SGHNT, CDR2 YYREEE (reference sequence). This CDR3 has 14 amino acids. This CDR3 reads CASSLGQGIAEAFF. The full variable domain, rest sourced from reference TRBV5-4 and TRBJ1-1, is ETGVTQSPTHLIKTRGQQVTLRCSSQSGHNTVSWYQQALGQGPQFIFQYYREEENGRGNFPPRFSGLQFPNYSSELNVNALELDDSALYLCASSLGQGIAEAFFGQGTRLTVV.

CDR3 sequence reads: CATKMGGTQETQYF. The genes are TRBV5-1 and TRBJ2-5. CDR1 is SGHRS, CDR2 YFSETQ, per germline. The length of the CDR3 is 14 residues.

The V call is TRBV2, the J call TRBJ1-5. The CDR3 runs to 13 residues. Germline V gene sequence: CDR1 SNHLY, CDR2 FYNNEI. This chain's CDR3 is CASSLENNEPQHF.

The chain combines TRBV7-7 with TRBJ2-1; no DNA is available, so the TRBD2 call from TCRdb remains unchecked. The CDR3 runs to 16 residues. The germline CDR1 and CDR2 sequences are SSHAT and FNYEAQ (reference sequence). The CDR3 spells CASSATGLGPYDEQFF.

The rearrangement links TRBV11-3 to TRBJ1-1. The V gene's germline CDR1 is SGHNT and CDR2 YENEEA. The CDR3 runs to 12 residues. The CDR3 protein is CASSPNRIEAFF.